The 22 T cell receptor beta chains presented below share a single source sample, sequenced in a study of PD-1 blockade in mismatch repair-deficient tumors. Profiled with immunoSEQ multiplex PCR; TCRdb holds only in-frame clones, not every one. The profile shows around 120,000 clones, about nine tenths of them singletons. The specimen was peripheral blood, collected approximately 72 weeks after starting pembrolizumab. The receptors were gathered from an adult with mismatch repair-deficient cancer.

Here the CDR3 reads CASSWTSGFTGELFF. Written as DNA, the CDR3 is TGTGCCAGCAGTTGGACTAGCGGCTTCACCGGGGAGCTGTTTTTT. The genes are TRBV7-9 and TRBJ2-2; 10 bases align to TRBD2. J gave up 4 bases and V 6 bases, and 5 bases lay outside the gene matches. This CDR3 has 15 amino acids. The germline CDR1 and CDR2 sequences are SEHNR and FQNEAQ (reference sequence).

Comments on this clone: Other DNA sequences from this sample encode an identical CDR3 as well. This chain connects TRBV9 to TRBJ2-3, with 11 bases that match TRBD2. Losses at the gene ends were 0 bases for V and 0 bases for J; bases not matched to a gene: 0. CDR1 is SGDLS and CDR2 is YYNGEE in the germline V gene. The CDR3 is 16 residues long. CDR3 amino acids: CASSVGTSGSTDTQYF. CDR3 nucleotide sequence: TGTGCCAGCAGCGTAGGGACTAGCGGGAGCACAGATACGCAGTATTTT. Combining the CDR3 with reference TRBV9 and TRBJ2-3 gives the whole variable domain DSGVTQTPKHLITATGQRVTLRCSPRSGDLSVYWYQQSLDQGLQFLIQYYNGEERAKGNILERFSAQQFPDLHSELNLSSLELGDSALYFCASSVGTSGSTDTQYFGPGTRLTVL.

The CDR3 DNA sequence: TGCGCCAGCAGCCAAGATAGCGTTGGGCTAGCGGGAGTTAATGAGCAGTTCTTC. This sequence encodes CASSQDSVGLAGVNEQFF. The chain couples TRBV4-1 to TRBJ2-1; the match to TRBD2 covers 10 bases. After removal of 0 bases from V and 7 bases from J, the junction contained 12 bases not matched to a gene. Germline values: CDR1 MGHRA, CDR2 YSYEKL. This CDR3 has 18 amino acids.

The chain employs TRBV30 and TRBJ2-7, with D tentatively TRBD1 (6 bases). Germline V gene data show CDR1 as GTSNPN and CDR2 as SVGIG (reference sequence). The CDR3 consists of 12 residues. Between the trimmed V and J ends, which lost 2 bases and 4 bases, there was a span of 9 bases. This chain's CDR3 is CAWSSTGYEQYF. DNA of the CDR3: TGTGCCTGGAGTTCTACAGGGTACGAGCAGTACTTC.

This chain joins TRBV27 and TRBJ2-4, with TRBD2 identical over 13 bases. Per the germline V gene, CDR1 is MNHEY and CDR2 is SMNVEV (reference sequence). V lost 3 bases and J lost 9; bases outside the gene matches: 5. This CDR3 has 15 amino acids. CDR3 in amino acids: CASSLGTSGRGIQYF. The CDR3 DNA reads TGTGCCAGCAGTTTGGGTACTAGCGGGAGGGGCATTCAGTACTTC.

The DNA of the CDR3 is TGTGCCAGCAGCCCCACGTATGGAGAAGAGACCCAGTACTTC. Amino acid sequence: CASSPTYGEETQYF. The chain couples TRBV11-2 to TRBJ2-5; D remains unclear. The CDR3 consists of 14 residues. Germline V gene lookup returns CDR1 SGHAT and CDR2 FQNNGV. Deletions cut 5 bases from V and 3 bases from J, with 13 bases between.

The chain has TRBV19 and TRBJ2-2; TRBD2 aligns across 9 bases. CDR1 LNHDA and CDR2 SQIVND come from the germline V gene (reference sequence). The junction had 9 bases not matched to a gene; V was cut back by 10 bases and J by 6 bases. The CDR3 is 14 amino acids. The CDR3 sequence is CATGTSSSAGELFF. The DNA for the CDR3 is TGTGCCACGGGGACTAGCTCGAGCGCCGGGGAGCTGTTTTTT. The full variable domain, rest sourced from reference TRBV19 and TRBJ2-2, is DGGITQSPKYLFRKEGQNVTLSCEQNLNHDAMYWYRQDPGQGLRLIYYSQIVNDFQKGDIAEGYSVSREKKESFPLTVTSAQKNPTAFYLCATGTSSSAGELFFGEGSRLTVL.

This clone is a singleton in its sample. The chain uses TRBV6-1 and TRBJ1-5; no clear D gene. Per the germline V gene, CDR1 is MNHNS and CDR2 is SASEGT. The CDR3 spans 16 residues. The V and J ends lost 3 bases and 2 bases respectively, with 14 bases between them. As DNA, the CDR3 is TGTGCCAGCAGTGACCACCGGGGTACGGGCAATCAGCCCCAGCATTTT. Translated: CASSDHRGTGNQPQHF.

The V call is TRBV7-9, the J call TRBJ2-3, with a possible D match to TRBD2 (5 bases). Trimming pared 1 base from V and 4 bases from J, leaving 6 bases between. Germline CDR1 is SEHNR and CDR2 is FQNEAQ (reference sequence). The CDR3 has 13 amino acids. CDR3 sequence reads: CASSLDSADTQYF. CDR3 nucleotide sequence: TGTGCCAGCAGCTTAGATAGCGCAGATACGCAGTATTTT.

This clone has a single count. The chain recombines TRBV19 with TRBJ1-5, with 7 bases identical to TRBD1. V shed 6 bases and J 7 bases; nucleotides not matched to a gene: 12. This CDR3 has 15 amino acids. Germline V gives CDR1 LNHDA, CDR2 SQIVND (reference sequence). The CDR3 here is CASSHNAGGGQPQHF. The DNA of the CDR3 is TGTGCCAGTAGCCATAACGCAGGGGGTGGCCAGCCCCAGCATTTT.

V gene TRBV5-4 combines with J gene TRBJ2-1; the D is unclear. The CDR3 is made up of 15 amino acids. The germline V and J ends were trimmed by 1 base and 7 bases, with 15 bases remaining between them. Germline V lookup: CDR1 SGHNT, CDR2 YYREEE (reference sequence). CDR3 residues: CASSLLPSSVNEQFF. DNA of the CDR3: TGTGCCAGCAGCTTGTTGCCCTCCAGCGTGAATGAGCAGTTCTTC. Variable domain in full (rest from reference TRBV5-4 and TRBJ2-1): ETGVTQSPTHLIKTRGQQVTLRCSSQSGHNTVSWYQQALGQGPQFIFQYYREEENGRGNFPPRFSGLQFPNYSSELNVNALELDDSALYLCASSLLPSSVNEQFFGPGTRLTVL.

The chain recombines TRBV19 with TRBJ2-5; 8 bases align to TRBD2. Germline loops: CDR1 LNHDA, CDR2 SQIVND (reference sequence). This CDR3 comprises 15 residues. With 6 bases clipped from V and 2 bases from J, the junction kept 8 bases outside the gene matches. The CDR3 protein is CASRASGRSQETQYF. The CDR3 coding sequence is TGTGCCAGTAGAGCGAGCGGGAGATCTCAAGAGACCCAGTACTTC.

The chain links TRBV10-2 to TRBJ2-3; TRBD2 matches at 7 bases. CDR3 length: 15 residues. Per germline, CDR1 WSHSY and CDR2 SAAADI. Trimming removed 6 bases from V and 4 bases from J; junction bases left unmatched: 10. The CDR3 nucleotides are TGCGCCAGCAGAAGGATGGGAGGGTGGGCAGATACGCAGTATTTT. Translating it yields CASRRMGGWADTQYF.

This clone occurred once. V and J are TRBV9 and TRBJ2-2; 13 positions agree with TRBD2. J gave up 4 bases and V 3 bases, and 3 bases lay outside the gene matches. The CDR3 runs 16 residues. Germline lookup yields CDR1 SGDLS and CDR2 YYNGEE. The CDR3 DNA reads as TGTGCCAGCAGCGGACTAGCGGGAGGCACCACCGGGGAGCTGTTTTTT. Translating it yields CASSGLAGGTTGELFF.

The V call is TRBV4-1, the J call TRBJ2-2; D is undetermined. The CDR3 length is 11 residues. Trimming took off 3 bases at V and 9 bases at J, with 5 bases between the two ends. The germline V gene has CDR1 MGHRA and CDR2 YSYEKL. The CDR3 DNA is TGCGCCAGCAGCCACAAGAGGGAGCTGTTTTTT. Protein: CASSHKRELFF.

This rearrangement joins TRBV11-3 to TRBJ2-7; D possibly corresponds to TRBD1 (6 bases). The germline V gene encodes CDR1 SGHNT and CDR2 YENEEA. Trimming removed 4 bases from V and 2 bases from J, with 12 bases in between. The CDR3 is 14 residues long. CDR3 amino acids: CASSSRGSTYEQYF. In nucleotides, the CDR3 is TGTGCCAGCAGCTCCAGGGGTTCCACCTACGAGCAGTACTTC. Together with reference TRBV11-3 and TRBJ2-7, the CDR3 gives the full variable domain: EAGVVQSPRYKIIEKKQPVAFWCNPISGHNTLYWYLQNLGQGPELLIRYENEEAVDDSQLPKDRFSAERLKGVDSTLKIQPAELGDSAVYLCASSSRGSTYEQYFGPGTRLTVT.

The rearrangement joins TRBV4-3 to TRBJ2-5; D not resolved. The V end was cut by 1 base, the J end by 1 base, with 4 bases between. The CDR3 loop spans 13 amino acids. The V gene's germline CDR1 is LGHNA and CDR2 YSLEER. The CDR3 spells CASSQGPQETQYF. CDR3 in DNA: TGCGCCAGCAGCCAAGGACCCCAAGAGACCCAGTACTTC.

This chain links TRBV11-3 with TRBJ1-1, with a tentative D call TRBD1 (5 bases). V was pared by 4 bases and J by 1 base, with 10 bases between. The CDR3 covers 14 residues. Germline V CDR1 and CDR2: SGHNT, YENEEA. CDR3 coding DNA: TGTGCCAGCAGCTCCGGACACCCGAACACTGAAGCTTTCTTT. It yields the protein CASSSGHPNTEAFF.

This clone was picked up a small number of times. The rearrangement links TRBV6-1 to TRBJ2-5; 12 bases map to TRBD2. CDR1 and CDR2 (germline): MNHNS, SASEGT. V trimming: 2 bases; J trimming: 2 bases; junction bases outside the gene matches: 0. The CDR3 runs 15 residues. Written as DNA, the CDR3 is TGTGCCAGCAGTGAACTAGCGGGAGGGCAAGAGACCCAGTACTTC. Translation gives CASSELAGGQETQYF.

V gene TRBV5-4 combines with J gene TRBJ1-3; D is unresolved. The CDR3 contains 15 residues. Germline CDR1 and CDR2: SGHNT and YYREEE (reference sequence). Trimming cost V 2 bases and J 4 bases, with 13 bases left between them. CDR3 nucleotide sequence: TGTGCCAGCAGCTTAGGCGTGGGAGGCGGAAACACCATATATTTT. Its protein is CASSLGVGGGNTIYF.

The chain carries TRBV12-5 and TRBJ2-7; the match to TRBD1 covers 9 bases. The V gene end was trimmed by 6 bases and the J gene end by 3 bases; junction bases not matched to a gene: 9. The CDR3 has 15 amino acids. CDR1 and CDR2 (germline): LGHNT, FRNRAP. The CDR3 DNA sequence: TGTGCTAGTGGAGAACCGGGACAGGGCAACTACGAGCAGTACTTC. Protein product: CASGEPGQGNYEQYF.

J is TRBJ2-7 and V is TRBV7-6, with 8 bases aligning to TRBD2. The germline V gene has CDR1 SGHVS and CDR2 FNYEAQ. The CDR3 sequence is 14 residues long. The V gene end was trimmed by 4 bases and the J gene end by 2 bases; junction bases not matched to a gene: 4. The CDR3 loop is CASSWTSMTYEQYF. In DNA form, the CDR3 reads TGTGCCAGCAGCTGGACTAGCATGACCTACGAGCAGTACTTC.